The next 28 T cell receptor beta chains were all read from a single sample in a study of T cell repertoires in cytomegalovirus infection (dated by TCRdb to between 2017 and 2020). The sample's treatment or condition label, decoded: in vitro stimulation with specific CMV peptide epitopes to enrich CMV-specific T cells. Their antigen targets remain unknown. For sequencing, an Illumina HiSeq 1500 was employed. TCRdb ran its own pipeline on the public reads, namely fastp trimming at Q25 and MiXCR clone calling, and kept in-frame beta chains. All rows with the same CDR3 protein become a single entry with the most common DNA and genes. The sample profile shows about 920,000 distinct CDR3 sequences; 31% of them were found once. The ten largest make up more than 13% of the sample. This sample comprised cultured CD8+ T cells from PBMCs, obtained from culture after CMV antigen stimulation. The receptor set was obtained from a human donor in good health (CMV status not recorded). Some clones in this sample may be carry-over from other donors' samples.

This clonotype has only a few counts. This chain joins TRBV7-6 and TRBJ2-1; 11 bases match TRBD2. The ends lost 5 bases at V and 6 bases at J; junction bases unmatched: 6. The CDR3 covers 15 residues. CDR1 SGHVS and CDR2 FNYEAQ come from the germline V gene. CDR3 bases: TGTGCCAGCAGCCCGCTAGCGGGGGGCCGCAATGAGCAGTTCTTC. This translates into CASSPLAGGRNEQFF.

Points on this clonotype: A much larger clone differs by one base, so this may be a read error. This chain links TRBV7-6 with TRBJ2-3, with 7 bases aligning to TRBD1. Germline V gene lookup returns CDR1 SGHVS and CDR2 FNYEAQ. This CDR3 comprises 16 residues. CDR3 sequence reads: CASSLVLGQYTDTRYF. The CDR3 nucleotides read TGTGCCAGCAGCTTAGTTCTGGGACAGTACACAGATACGCGGTATTTT.

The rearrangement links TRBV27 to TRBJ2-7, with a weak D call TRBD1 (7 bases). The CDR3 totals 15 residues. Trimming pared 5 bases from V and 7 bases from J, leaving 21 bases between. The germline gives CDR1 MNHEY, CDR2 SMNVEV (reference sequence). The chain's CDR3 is CASSPTGSPGGEQYV. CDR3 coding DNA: TGTGCCAGCAGTCCGACAGGGTCCCCAGGAGGGGAGCAGTACGTC.

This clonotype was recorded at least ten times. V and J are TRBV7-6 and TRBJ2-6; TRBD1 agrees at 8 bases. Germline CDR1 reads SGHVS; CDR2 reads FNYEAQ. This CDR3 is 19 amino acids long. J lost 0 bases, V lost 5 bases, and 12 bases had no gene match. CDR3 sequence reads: CASSPRQGAYPSGANVLTF. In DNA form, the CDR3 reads TGTGCCAGCAGCCCCCGCCAGGGGGCCTACCCCTCTGGGGCCAACGTCCTGACTTTC.

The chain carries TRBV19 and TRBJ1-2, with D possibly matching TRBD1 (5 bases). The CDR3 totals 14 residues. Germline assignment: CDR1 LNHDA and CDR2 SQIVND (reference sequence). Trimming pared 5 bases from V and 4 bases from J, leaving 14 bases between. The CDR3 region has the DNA TGTGCCAGTAGTCCCGCCGGGGCGGGCTATGGCTACACCTTC. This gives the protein CASSPAGAGYGYTF.

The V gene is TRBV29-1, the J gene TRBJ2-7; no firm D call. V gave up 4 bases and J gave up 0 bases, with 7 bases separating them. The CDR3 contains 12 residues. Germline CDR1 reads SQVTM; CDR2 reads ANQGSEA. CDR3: CSVGRSSYEQYV. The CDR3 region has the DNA TGCAGCGTTGGACGGAGCTCCTACGAGCAGTACGTC.

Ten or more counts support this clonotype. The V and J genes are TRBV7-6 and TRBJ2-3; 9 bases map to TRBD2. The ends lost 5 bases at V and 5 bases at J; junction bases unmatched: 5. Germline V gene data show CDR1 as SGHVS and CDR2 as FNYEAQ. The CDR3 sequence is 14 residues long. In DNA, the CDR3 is TGTGCCAGCAGCGCGGGAGGGGGCTTAGATACGCAGTATTTT. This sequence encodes CASSAGGGLDTQYF.

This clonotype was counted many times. CDR3 sequence: CASSFRLAGRETQYF. In DNA form, the CDR3 reads TGTGCCAGCAGCTTCAGACTAGCGGGGAGAGAGACCCAGTACTTC. This sequence joins TRBV7-6 and TRBJ2-5; 11 positions agree with TRBD2. The length of the CDR3 is 15 residues. V lost 3 bases and J lost 4; bases outside the gene matches: 4. Germline values: CDR1 SGHVS, CDR2 FNYEAQ.

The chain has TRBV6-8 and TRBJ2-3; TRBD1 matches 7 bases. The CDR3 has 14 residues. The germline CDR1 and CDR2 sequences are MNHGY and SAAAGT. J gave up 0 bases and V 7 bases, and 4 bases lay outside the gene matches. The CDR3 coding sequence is TGTGCCAGCAAGACAGGGCCCAGCACAGATACGCAGTATTTT. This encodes CASKTGPSTDTQYF.

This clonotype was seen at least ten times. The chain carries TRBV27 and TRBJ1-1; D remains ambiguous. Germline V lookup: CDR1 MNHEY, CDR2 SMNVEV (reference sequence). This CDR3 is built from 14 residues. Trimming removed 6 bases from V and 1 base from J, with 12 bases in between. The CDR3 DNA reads TGTGCCAGCAGCCCCGGAGGGCCGAACACTGAAGCTTTCTTT. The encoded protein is CASSPGGPNTEAFF.

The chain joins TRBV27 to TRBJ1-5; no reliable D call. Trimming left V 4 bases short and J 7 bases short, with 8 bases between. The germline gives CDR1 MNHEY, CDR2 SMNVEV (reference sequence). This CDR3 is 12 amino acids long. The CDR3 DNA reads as TGTGCCAGCAGTTCCCCATACCAGCCCCAGCATTTT. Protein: CASSSPYQPQHF.

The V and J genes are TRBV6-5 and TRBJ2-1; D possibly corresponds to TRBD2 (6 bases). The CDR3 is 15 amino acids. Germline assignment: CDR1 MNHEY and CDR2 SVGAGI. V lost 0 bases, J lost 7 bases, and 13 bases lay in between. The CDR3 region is CASSYSLWGVNEQFF. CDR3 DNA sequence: TGTGCCAGCAGTTACTCTCTGTGGGGGGTTAATGAGCAGTTCTTC.

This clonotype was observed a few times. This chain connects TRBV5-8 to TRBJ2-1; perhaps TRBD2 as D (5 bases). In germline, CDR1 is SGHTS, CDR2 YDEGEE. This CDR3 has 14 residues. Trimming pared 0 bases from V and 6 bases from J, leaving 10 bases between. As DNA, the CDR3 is TGTGCCAGCAGCTTGGCTAGCTACGTCAATGAGCAGTTCTTC. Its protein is CASSLASYVNEQFF.

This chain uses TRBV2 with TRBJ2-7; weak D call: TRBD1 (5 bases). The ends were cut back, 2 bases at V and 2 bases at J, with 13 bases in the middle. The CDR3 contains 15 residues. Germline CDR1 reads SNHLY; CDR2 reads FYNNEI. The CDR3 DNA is TGTGCCAGCAGTGAATCCCAGGGTTTCCCCTACGAGCAGTACTTC. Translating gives CASSESQGFPYEQYF.

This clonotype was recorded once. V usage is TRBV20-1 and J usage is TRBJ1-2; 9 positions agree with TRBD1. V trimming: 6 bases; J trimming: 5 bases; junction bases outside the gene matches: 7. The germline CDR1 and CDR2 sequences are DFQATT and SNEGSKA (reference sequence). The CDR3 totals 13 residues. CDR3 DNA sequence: TGCAGTGCCCCCCCAGGGACAGGGTATGGCTACACCTTC. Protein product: CSAPPGTGYGYTF.

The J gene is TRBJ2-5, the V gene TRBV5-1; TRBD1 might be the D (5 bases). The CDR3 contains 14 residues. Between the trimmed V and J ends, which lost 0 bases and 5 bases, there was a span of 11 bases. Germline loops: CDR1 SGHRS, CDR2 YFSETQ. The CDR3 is CASSLVLGLETQYF. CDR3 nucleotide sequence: TGCGCCAGCAGCTTGGTTTTGGGGCTTGAGACCCAGTACTTC.

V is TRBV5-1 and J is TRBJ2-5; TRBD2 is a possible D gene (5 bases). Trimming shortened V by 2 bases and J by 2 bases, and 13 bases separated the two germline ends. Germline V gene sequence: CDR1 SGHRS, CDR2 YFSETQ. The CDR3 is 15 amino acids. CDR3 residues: CASSFRGRGQETQYF. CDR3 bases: TGCGCCAGCAGCTTTCGAGGACGGGGACAAGAGACCCAGTACTTC.

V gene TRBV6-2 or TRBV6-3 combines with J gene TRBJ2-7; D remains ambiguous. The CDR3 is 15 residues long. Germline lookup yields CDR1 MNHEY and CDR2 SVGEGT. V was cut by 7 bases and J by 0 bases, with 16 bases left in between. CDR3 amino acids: CASTTASWSSYEQYV. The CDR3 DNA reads TGTGCCAGCACTACCGCCTCGTGGAGCTCCTACGAGCAGTACGTC.

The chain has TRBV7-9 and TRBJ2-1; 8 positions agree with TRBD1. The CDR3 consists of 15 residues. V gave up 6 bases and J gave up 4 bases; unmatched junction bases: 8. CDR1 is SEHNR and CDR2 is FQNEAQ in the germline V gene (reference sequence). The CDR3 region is CASRRGDRTYNEQFF. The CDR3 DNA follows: TGTGCCAGCAGGCGTGGGGACAGGACGTACAATGAGCAGTTCTTC.

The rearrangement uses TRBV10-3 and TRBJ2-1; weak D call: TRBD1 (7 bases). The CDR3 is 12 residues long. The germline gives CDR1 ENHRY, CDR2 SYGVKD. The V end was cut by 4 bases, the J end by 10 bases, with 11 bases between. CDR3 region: CAISAPGGEQFF. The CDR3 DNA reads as TGTGCCATCAGTGCGCCAGGGGGGGAGCAGTTCTTC.

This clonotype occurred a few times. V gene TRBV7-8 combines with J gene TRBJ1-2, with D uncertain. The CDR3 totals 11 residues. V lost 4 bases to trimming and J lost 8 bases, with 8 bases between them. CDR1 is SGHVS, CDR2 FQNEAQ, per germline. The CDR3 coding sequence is TGTGCCAGCAGCTCCCTTCGCGGCTACACCTTC. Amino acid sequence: CASSSLRGYTF.

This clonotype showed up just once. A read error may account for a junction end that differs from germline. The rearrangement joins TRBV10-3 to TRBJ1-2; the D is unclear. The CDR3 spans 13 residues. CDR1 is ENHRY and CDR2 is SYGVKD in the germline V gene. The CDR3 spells CAVLDSPGYDYTF. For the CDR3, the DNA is TGTGCCGTCTTGGACTCCCCCGGCTATGACTACACCTTC.

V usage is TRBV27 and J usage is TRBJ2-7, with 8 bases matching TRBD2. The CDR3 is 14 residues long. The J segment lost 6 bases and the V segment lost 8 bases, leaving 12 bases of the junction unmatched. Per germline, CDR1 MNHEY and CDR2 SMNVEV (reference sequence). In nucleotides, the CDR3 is TGTGCCAGCCGGAAAGCCGGGGGGGCCCTCGAGCAGTACTTC. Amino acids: CASRKAGGALEQYF.

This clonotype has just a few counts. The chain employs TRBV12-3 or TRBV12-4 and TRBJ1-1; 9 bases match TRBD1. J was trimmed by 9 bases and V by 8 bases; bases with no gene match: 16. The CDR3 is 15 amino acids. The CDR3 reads CASLTTTGGPRKAFF. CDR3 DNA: TGTGCCAGCCTTACGACGACAGGGGGTCCTCGAAAAGCTTTCTTT.

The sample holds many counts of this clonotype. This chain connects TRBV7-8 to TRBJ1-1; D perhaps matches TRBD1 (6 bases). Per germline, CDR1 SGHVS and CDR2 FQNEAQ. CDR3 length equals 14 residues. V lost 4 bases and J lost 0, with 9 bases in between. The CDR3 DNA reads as TGTGCCAGCAGCTACGGACAGATGAACACTGAAGCTTTCTTT. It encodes CASSYGQMNTEAFF. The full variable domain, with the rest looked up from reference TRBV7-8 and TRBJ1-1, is GAGVSQSPRYKVAKRGQDVALRCDPISGHVSLFWYQQALGQGPEFLTYFQNEAQLDKSGLPSDRFFAERPEGSVSTLKIQRTQQEDSAVYLCASSYGQMNTEAFFGQGTRLTVV.

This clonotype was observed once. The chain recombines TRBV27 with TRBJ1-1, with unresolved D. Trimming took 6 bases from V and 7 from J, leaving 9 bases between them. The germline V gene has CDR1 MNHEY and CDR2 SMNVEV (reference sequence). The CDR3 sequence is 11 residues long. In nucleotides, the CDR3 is TGTGCCAGCAGATGGGGAAATGAAGCTTTCTTT. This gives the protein CASRWGNEAFF.

CDR3 sequence (DNA): TGTGCCAGCAGTGACACTGGATACGAGCAGTACTTC. Translated, it gives CASSDTGYEQYF. The chain couples TRBV14 to TRBJ2-7; D is ambiguous. There are 12 residues in the CDR3. Germline-derived CDR1 and CDR2 are SGHDN and FVKESK. Trimming shortened V by 6 bases and J by 4 bases, and 10 bases separated the two germline ends.

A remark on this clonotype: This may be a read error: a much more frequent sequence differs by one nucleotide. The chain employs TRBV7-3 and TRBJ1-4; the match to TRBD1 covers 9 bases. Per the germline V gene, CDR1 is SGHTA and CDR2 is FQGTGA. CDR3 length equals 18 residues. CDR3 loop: CANSPTDRGRIANEKLFF. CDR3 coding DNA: TGTGCCAACAGCCCTACGGACAGGGGAAGAATCGCTAATGAAAAACTGTTTTTT.